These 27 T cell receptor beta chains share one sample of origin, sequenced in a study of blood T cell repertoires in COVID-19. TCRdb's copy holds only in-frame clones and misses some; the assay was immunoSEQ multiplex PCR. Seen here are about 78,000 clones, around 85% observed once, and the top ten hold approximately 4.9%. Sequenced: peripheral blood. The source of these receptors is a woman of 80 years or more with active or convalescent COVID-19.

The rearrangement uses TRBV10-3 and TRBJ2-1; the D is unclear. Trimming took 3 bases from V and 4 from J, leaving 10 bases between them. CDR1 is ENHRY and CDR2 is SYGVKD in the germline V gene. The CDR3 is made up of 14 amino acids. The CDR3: CAISDHGQYNEQFF. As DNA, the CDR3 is TGTGCCATCAGTGATCATGGGCAGTACAATGAGCAGTTCTTC.

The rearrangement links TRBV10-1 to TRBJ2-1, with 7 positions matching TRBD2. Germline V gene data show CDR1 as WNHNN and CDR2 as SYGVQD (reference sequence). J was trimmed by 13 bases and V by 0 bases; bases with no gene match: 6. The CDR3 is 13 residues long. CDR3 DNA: TGCGCCAGCAGTGAGTCGGCTAGCGGCCACCAGTTCTTC. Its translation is CASSESASGHQFF.

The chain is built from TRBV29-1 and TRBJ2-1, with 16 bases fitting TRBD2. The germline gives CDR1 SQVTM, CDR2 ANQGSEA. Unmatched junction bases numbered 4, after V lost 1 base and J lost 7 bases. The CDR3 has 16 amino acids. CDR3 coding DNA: TGCAGCGTTGAAGTGGGACTAGCGGGAGGGCGAAATGAGCAGTTCTTC. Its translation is CSVEVGLAGGRNEQFF.

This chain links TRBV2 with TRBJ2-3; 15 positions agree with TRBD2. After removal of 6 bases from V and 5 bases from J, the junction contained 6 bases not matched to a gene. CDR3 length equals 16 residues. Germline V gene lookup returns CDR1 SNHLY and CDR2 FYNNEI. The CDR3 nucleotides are TGTGCCAGCAGGGCGGGACTAGCGGGAGGCGGAGATACGCAGTATTTT. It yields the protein CASRAGLAGGGDTQYF.

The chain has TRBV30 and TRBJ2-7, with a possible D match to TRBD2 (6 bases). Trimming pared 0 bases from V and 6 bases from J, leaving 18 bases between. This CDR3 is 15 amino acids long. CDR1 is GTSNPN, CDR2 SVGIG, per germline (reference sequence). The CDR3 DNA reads TGTGCCTGGAGTGTATCCGTCGGGAGTCCTTTCGAGCAGTACTTC. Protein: CAWSVSVGSPFEQYF.

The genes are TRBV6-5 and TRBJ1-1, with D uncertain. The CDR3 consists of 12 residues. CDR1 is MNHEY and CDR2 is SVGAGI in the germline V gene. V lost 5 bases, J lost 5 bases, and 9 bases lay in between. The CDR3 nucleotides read TGTGCCAGCAGTCCCTCCGGGACTGAAGCTTTCTTT. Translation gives CASSPSGTEAFF.

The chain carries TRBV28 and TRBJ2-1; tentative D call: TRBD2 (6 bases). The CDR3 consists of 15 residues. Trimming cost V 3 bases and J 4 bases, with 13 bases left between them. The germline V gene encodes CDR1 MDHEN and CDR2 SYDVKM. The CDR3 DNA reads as TGTGCCAGCAGTTTTCGAGGGCGGGGATACAATGAGCAGTTCTTC. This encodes CASSFRGRGYNEQFF.

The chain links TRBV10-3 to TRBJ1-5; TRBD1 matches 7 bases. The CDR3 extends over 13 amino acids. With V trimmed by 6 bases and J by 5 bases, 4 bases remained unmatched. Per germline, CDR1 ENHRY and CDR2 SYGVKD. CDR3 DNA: TGTGCCATCAGCGACAGGGTTTATCAGCCCCAGCATTTT. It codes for CAISDRVYQPQHF.

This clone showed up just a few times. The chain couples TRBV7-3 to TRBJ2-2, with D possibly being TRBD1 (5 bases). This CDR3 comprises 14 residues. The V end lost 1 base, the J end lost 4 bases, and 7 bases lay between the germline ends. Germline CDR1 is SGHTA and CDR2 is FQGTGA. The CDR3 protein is CASSLIGVTGELFF. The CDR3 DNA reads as TGTGCCAGCAGCTTAATAGGGGTCACCGGGGAGCTGTTTTTT.

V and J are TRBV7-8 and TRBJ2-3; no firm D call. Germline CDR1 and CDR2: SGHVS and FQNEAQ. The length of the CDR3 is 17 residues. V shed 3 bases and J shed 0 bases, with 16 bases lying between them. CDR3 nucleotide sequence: TGTGCCAGCAGCTTCCGCTGGTTCTCGGAGAGCACAGATACGCAGTATTTT. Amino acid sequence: CASSFRWFSESTDTQYF.

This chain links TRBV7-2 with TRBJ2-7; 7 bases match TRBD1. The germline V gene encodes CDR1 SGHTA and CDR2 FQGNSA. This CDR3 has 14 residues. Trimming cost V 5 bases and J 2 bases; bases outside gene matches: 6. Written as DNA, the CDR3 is TGTGCCAGCAGCCCTGACAGGGCGACCTACGAGCAGTACTTC. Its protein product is CASSPDRATYEQYF.

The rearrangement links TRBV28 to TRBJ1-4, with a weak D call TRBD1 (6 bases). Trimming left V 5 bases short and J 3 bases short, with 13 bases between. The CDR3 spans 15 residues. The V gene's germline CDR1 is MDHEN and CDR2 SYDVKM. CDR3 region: CASSPQTGANEKLFF. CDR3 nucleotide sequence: TGTGCCAGCAGTCCCCAGACAGGTGCTAATGAAAAACTGTTTTTT. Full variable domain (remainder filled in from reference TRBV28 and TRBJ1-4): DVKVTQSSRYLVKRTGEKVFLECVQDMDHENMFWYRQDPGLGLRLIYFSYDVKMKEKGDIPEGYSVSREKKERFSLILESASTNQTSMYLCASSPQTGANEKLFFGSGTQLSVL.

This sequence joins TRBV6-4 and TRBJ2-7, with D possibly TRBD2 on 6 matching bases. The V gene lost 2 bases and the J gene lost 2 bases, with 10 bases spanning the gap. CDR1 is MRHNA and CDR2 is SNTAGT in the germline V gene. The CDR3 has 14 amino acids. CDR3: CASSDGRSTYEQYF. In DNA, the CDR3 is TGTGCCAGCAGTGACGGGAGGTCCACCTACGAGCAGTACTTC.

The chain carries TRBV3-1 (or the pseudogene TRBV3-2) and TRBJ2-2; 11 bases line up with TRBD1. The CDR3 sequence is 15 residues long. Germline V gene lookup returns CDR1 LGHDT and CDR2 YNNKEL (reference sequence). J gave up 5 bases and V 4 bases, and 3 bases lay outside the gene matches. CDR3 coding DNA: TGTGCCAGCAGCCCGGGACAGGGGGTAACCGGGGAGCTGTTTTTT. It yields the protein CASSPGQGVTGELFF.

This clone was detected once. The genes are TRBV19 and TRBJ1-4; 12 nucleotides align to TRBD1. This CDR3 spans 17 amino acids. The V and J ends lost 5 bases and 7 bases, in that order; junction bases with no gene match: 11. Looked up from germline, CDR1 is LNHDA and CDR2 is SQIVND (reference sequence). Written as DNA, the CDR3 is TGTGCCAGTAGTGCACGGGACAGGGGGCTCGTAATTGAAAAACTGTTTTTT. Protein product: CASSARDRGLVIEKLFF.

The CDR3 loop reads CASSSRFSGRGDEQFF. The CDR3 DNA follows: TGTGCCAGCAGTTCCCGCTTTAGCGGGAGGGGCGATGAGCAGTTCTTC. V is TRBV27 and J is TRBJ2-1; 11 positions match TRBD2. Germline V CDR1 and CDR2: MNHEY, SMNVEV (reference sequence). CDR3 size: 16 residues. The V and J ends lost 4 bases and 8 bases, in that order; junction bases with no gene match: 10.

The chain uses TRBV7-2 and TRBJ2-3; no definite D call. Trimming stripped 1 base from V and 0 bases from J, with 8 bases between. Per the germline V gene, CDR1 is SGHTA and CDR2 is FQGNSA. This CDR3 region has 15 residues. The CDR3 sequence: CASSLVHKSTDTQYF. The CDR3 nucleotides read TGTGCCAGCAGCTTAGTACACAAGAGCACAGATACGCAGTATTTT.

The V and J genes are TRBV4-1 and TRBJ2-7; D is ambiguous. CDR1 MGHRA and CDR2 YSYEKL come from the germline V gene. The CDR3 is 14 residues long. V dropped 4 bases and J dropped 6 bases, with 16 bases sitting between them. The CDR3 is CASSRSEPRSEQYF. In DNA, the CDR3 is TGCGCCAGCAGCCGCTCCGAACCGAGAAGCGAGCAGTACTTC.

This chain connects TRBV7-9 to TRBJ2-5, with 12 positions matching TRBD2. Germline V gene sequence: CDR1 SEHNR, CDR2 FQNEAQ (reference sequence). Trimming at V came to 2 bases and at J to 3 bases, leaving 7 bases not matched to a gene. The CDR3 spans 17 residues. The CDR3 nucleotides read TGTGCCAGCAGCTTATTCGGCCTAGCGGGAGGGGAAGAGACCCAGTACTTC. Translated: CASSLFGLAGGEETQYF.

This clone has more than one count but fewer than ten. The CDR3 sequence is CASSPQGTNTEAFF. The CDR3 nucleotides read TGTGCCAGCAGTCCACAGGGGACCAACACTGAAGCTTTCTTT. The chain joins TRBV11-3 to TRBJ1-1; 7 bases fit TRBD1. The CDR3 covers 14 residues. Trimming at V came to 6 bases and at J to 2 bases, leaving 6 bases not matched to a gene. Germline values: CDR1 SGHNT, CDR2 YENEEA.

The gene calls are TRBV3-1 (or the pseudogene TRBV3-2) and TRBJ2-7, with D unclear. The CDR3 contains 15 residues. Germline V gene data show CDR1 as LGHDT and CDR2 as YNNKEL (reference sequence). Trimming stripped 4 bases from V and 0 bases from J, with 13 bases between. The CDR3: CASSPYAFGSYEQYF. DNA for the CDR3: TGTGCCAGCAGCCCCTATGCTTTCGGCTCCTACGAGCAGTACTTC.

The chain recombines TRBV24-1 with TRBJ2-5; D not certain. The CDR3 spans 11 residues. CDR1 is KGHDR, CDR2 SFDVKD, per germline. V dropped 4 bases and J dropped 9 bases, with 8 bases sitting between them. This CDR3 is CATSDTVAQYF. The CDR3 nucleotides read TGTGCCACCAGTGACACCGTAGCCCAGTACTTC.

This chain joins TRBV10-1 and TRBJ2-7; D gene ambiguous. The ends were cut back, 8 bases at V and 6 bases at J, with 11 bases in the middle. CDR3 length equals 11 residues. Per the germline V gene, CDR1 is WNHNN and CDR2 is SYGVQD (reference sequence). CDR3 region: CASPRPLEQYF. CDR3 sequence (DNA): TGCGCCAGCCCCAGGCCCCTCGAGCAGTACTTC.

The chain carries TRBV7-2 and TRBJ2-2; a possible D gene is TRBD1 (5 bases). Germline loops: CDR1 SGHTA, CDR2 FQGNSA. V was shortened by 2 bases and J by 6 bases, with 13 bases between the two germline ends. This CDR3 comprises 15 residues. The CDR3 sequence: CASSLQGVSAGELFF. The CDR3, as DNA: TGTGCCAGCAGCTTACAAGGGGTGTCTGCCGGGGAGCTGTTTTTT.

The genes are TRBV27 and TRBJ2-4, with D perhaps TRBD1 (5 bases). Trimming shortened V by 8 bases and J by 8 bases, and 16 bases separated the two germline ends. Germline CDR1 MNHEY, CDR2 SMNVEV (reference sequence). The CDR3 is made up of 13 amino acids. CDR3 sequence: CASARDLKDIQYF. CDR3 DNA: TGTGCCAGCGCCAGGGATCTCAAGGACATTCAGTACTTC.

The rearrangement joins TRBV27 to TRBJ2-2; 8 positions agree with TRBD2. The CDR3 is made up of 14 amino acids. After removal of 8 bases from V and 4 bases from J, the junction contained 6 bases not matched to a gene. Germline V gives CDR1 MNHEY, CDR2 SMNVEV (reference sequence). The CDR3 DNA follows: TGTGCCAGCCAAGCGGGGGCCCTCACCGGGGAGCTGTTTTTT. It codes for CASQAGALTGELFF.

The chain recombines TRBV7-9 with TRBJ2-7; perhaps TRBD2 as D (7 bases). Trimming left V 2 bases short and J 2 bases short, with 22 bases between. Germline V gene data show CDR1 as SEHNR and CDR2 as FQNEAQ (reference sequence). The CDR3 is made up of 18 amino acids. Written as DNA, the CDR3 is TGTGCCAGCAGCTTATCCGGGGGGCCTCTATTACATCCCTACGAGCAGTACTTC. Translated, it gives CASSLSGGPLLHPYEQYF.